This T cell receptor (beta chain) was captured by sequencing in a study of blood T cell repertoires in COVID-19. The germline V gene has CDR1 SQVTM and CDR2 ANQGSEA. Trimming took 7 bases from V and 0 from J; bases not matched to a gene: 5. The CDR3 contains 14 residues. This clone was observed a single time. Sequencing used immunoSEQ multiplex PCR; TCRdb keeps in-frame clones, though not all of them. Altogether 250,000 to 300,000 clones are present, approximately 84% being singletons, with the ten largest covering under 8%. The chain couples TRBV29-1 to TRBJ1-3; 8 positions match TRBD1. Material: PBMCs or T cells enriched from blood (not recorded which). The source of this sequence is a woman aged 45-65 years who had been exposed to COVID-19. CDR3 nucleotides: TGCAGCGCACGACAGGGGCCCTCTGGAAACACCATATATTTT. This encodes CSARQGPSGNTIYF.